The 29 T cell receptor beta chains listed next were all sequenced from one sample in a study of blood T cell repertoires in COVID-19 (dated by TCRdb to 2018 to 2020). The library was obtained by the immunoSEQ multiplex PCR assay. Held by TCRdb, this immuneACCESS table contains in-frame sequences only and omits some clones. Under half of the omission traces to an unresolved V gene where checked; the cause of the rest is unknown. The sample table contains approximately 200,000 clones; only one count was recorded for approximately 81% of them. Clones ranked in the top ten supply 10% to 13% of the sample. Material: peripheral blood. The receptors here all came from a woman of 80 years or more with COVID-19, enrolled during active disease.

This rearrangement joins TRBV28 to TRBJ2-7, with a tentative D call TRBD2 (5 bases). Germline lookup yields CDR1 MDHEN and CDR2 SYDVKM. This CDR3 has 17 amino acids. V lost 4 bases to trimming and J lost 5 bases, with 24 bases between them. The CDR3 reads CASSSFTRTRPGNEQYV. The CDR3 nucleotides are TGTGCCAGCAGTTCCTTCACTCGCACCCGTCCGGGGAACGAGCAGTACGTC.

This sequence joins TRBV5-8 and TRBJ1-5; D gene ambiguous. The germline V gene encodes CDR1 SGHTS and CDR2 YDEGEE. V was shortened by 0 bases and J by 0 bases, with 7 bases between the two germline ends. This CDR3 spans 15 amino acids. The CDR3 loop reads CASSLGQDSNQPQHF. For the CDR3, the DNA is TGTGCCAGCAGCTTGGGCCAGGATAGCAATCAGCCCCAGCATTTT.

This clone appeared a single time. The chain carries TRBV5-1 and TRBJ1-4; 8 bases agree with TRBD1. This CDR3 has 15 residues. CDR1 SGHRS and CDR2 YFSETQ come from the germline V gene. Germline trimming cut 0 bases from V and 7 bases from J; bases unmatched to any gene: 5. CDR3 sequence: CASSLARGQGEKLFF. The CDR3 nucleotides are TGCGCCAGCAGCTTGGCCAGGGGGCAGGGTGAAAAACTGTTTTTT.

The chain recombines TRBV6-6 with TRBJ2-2, with 9 positions matching TRBD1. Germline V gives CDR1 MNHNY, CDR2 SVGAGI (reference sequence). This CDR3 comprises 15 residues. V lost 4 bases, J lost 3 bases, and 3 bases stayed unmatched. CDR3 loop: CASSLQGADTGELFF. The CDR3 DNA sequence: TGTGCCAGCAGTTTACAGGGGGCGGACACCGGGGAGCTGTTTTTT.

This clone was seen a few times. The chain uses TRBV18 and TRBJ2-3; tentatively, D is TRBD1 (5 bases). The CDR3 extends over 14 amino acids. The germline gives CDR1 KGHSH, CDR2 LQKENI. V lost 3 bases, J lost 8 bases, and 15 bases lay in between. The CDR3 reads CASSPQTVTLTQYF. CDR3 bases: TGTGCCAGCTCACCGCAGACAGTTACACTTACGCAGTATTTT.

This clone has a handful of counts. The rearrangement joins TRBV7-2 to TRBJ1-5; 7 bases align to TRBD1. Trimming removed 5 bases from V and 13 bases from J; junction bases left unmatched: 8. The CDR3 covers 12 residues. Germline values: CDR1 SGHTA, CDR2 FQGNSA. The CDR3 here is CASSPRQGKQHF. CDR3 DNA sequence: TGTGCCAGCAGCCCCCGACAGGGAAAACAGCATTTT. Based on the CDR3 plus reference TRBV7-2 and TRBJ1-5, the full variable domain is GAGVSQSPSNKVTEKGKDVELRCDPISGHTALYWYRQSLGQGLEFLIYFQGNSAPDKSGLPSDRFSAERTGGSVSTLTIQRTQQEDSAVYLCASSPRQGKQHFGDGTRLSIL.

With regard to this clone: Germline and junction disagree at one end, which may indicate a read error. The rearrangement joins TRBV18 to TRBJ1-1; D perhaps matches TRBD1 (6 bases). The germline gives CDR1 KGHSH, CDR2 LQKENI. The CDR3 is 16 amino acids. The CDR3 region has the DNA TGTGCCAGCTCCCCACAGGCATCACAGGGAAGAACTGAAGCTTTCTTT. It encodes CASSPQASQGRTEAFF.

The V call is TRBV6-5, the J call TRBJ2-2; unclear D gene. Germline assignment: CDR1 MNHEY and CDR2 SVGAGI. Trimming stripped 6 bases from V and 3 bases from J, with 8 bases between. There are 13 residues in the CDR3. The CDR3 nucleotides are TGTGCCAGCAGGCTAGAGCACACCGGGGAGCTGTTTTTT. It specifies CASRLEHTGELFF.

The chain carries TRBV6-1 and TRBJ1-2; D is ambiguous. The V end was cut by 2 bases, the J end by 4 bases, with 5 bases between. The CDR3 length is 12 residues. Germline V gives CDR1 MNHNS, CDR2 SASEGT. In DNA, the CDR3 is TGTGCCAGCAGTGAAATCGGCTATGGCTACACCTTC. Translating it yields CASSEIGYGYTF.

This chain links TRBV28 with TRBJ1-2; D gene unclear. Trimming took 6 bases from V and 7 from J, leaving 24 bases between them. The germline V gene encodes CDR1 MDHEN and CDR2 SYDVKM. The CDR3 totals 16 residues. CDR3 residues: CASSRASIGVGPGYTF. For the CDR3, the DNA is TGTGCCAGCAGCCGGGCTAGTATCGGGGTCGGTCCTGGCTACACCTTC.

The chain has TRBV9 and TRBJ1-2, with 9 bases fitting TRBD1. The V gene's germline CDR1 is SGDLS and CDR2 YYNGEE. The CDR3 extends over 14 amino acids. J lost 4 bases, V lost 2 bases, and 3 bases had no gene match. CDR3 nucleotides: TGTGCCAGCAGCGTGGGACAGGGAAGCTATGGCTACACCTTC. Residues: CASSVGQGSYGYTF.

The V call is TRBV6-5, the J call TRBJ1-5; no reliable D call. Germline values: CDR1 MNHEY, CDR2 SVGAGI. Trimming pared 6 bases from V and 5 bases from J, leaving 11 bases between. The CDR3 spans 13 residues. The CDR3 DNA reads TGTGCCAGCAGCGGCGGGGTTTATCAGCCCCAGCATTTT. It specifies CASSGGVYQPQHF.

The sample holds a few counts of this clone. The chain recombines TRBV5-4 with TRBJ1-3, with 8 bases that match TRBD1. This CDR3 contains 16 residues. Germline loops: CDR1 SGHNT, CDR2 YYREEE (reference sequence). V dropped 2 bases and J dropped 1; count of bases not matched to a gene: 5. CDR3 nucleotides: TGTGCCAGCAGCTTAGGGCAGGGGGCTTCTGGAAACACCATATATTTT. Amino acid sequence: CASSLGQGASGNTIYF.

The chain is built from TRBV5-1 and TRBJ1-2; 11 bases are shared with TRBD1. Germline assignment: CDR1 SGHRS and CDR2 YFSETQ. J lost 8 bases, V lost 4 bases, and 7 bases had no gene match. This CDR3 has 14 residues. CDR3 in amino acids: CASSTGQGANGYTF. The DNA of the CDR3 is TGCGCCAGCAGCACCGGACAGGGGGCGAACGGCTACACCTTC.

The rearrangement joins TRBV24-1 to TRBJ2-1; D gene unclear. Germline CDR1 reads KGHDR; CDR2 reads SFDVKD. The length of the CDR3 is 13 residues. The germline V and J ends were trimmed by 2 bases and 8 bases, with 9 bases remaining between them. The CDR3 sequence: CATSDSPVDEQFF. The CDR3 DNA reads as TGTGCCACCAGTGATTCCCCCGTAGATGAGCAGTTCTTC.

V is TRBV7-8 and J is TRBJ2-2, with 12 bases lining up with TRBD2. Germline CDR1 SGHVS, CDR2 FQNEAQ. V shed 4 bases and J 7 bases; nucleotides not matched to a gene: 13. This CDR3 comprises 18 residues. Here the CDR3 DNA reads TGTGCCAGCAGCTCCCCTCGGACTAGCGGGGATCAAGGCGGGGAGCTGTTTTTT. It specifies CASSSPRTSGDQGGELFF.

J is TRBJ1-2 and V is TRBV28, with 9 bases aligning to TRBD1. Trimming at V came to 4 bases and at J to 4 bases, leaving 7 bases not matched to a gene. Per germline, CDR1 MDHEN and CDR2 SYDVKM. The CDR3 loop spans 15 amino acids. CDR3 amino acids: CASSSVPGQGYGYTF. Here the CDR3 DNA reads TGTGCCAGCAGTTCCGTACCGGGACAGGGCTATGGCTACACCTTC.

The chain uses TRBV20-1 and TRBJ1-1, with no clear D. Deletions cut 5 bases from V and 6 bases from J, with 10 bases between. Germline-derived CDR1 and CDR2 are DFQATT and SNEGSKA (reference sequence). The CDR3 consists of 11 residues. CDR3 nucleotides: TGCAGTGCTTCAGAAGTACCTGAAGCTTTCTTT. This encodes CSASEVPEAFF.

This chain joins TRBV19 and TRBJ2-3; D is unresolved. Trimming left V 3 bases short and J 6 bases short, with 10 bases between. The CDR3 spans 13 residues. In germline, CDR1 is LNHDA, CDR2 SQIVND (reference sequence). CDR3 nucleotides: TGTGCCAGTAGTATCGCGATCGCCGATACGCAGTATTTT. Translation gives CASSIAIADTQYF. Using reference TRBV19 and TRBJ2-3 for the parts outside the CDR3, the full variable domain is DGGITQSPKYLFRKEGQNVTLSCEQNLNHDAMYWYRQDPGQGLRLIYYSQIVNDFQKGDIAEGYSVSREKKESFPLTVTSAQKNPTAFYLCASSIAIADTQYFGPGTRLTVL.

This chain joins TRBV4-3 and TRBJ2-7, with TRBD2 identical over 8 bases. V trimming: 1 base; J trimming: 5 bases; junction bases outside the gene matches: 10. There are 16 residues in the CDR3. The germline V gene encodes CDR1 LGHNA and CDR2 YSLEER. The CDR3 is CASSQAASGGIHEQYF. The CDR3 DNA reads as TGCGCCAGCAGCCAAGCCGCCAGCGGGGGTATCCACGAGCAGTACTTC.

This sequence joins TRBV7-9 and TRBJ1-1; TRBD1 aligns across 7 bases. The CDR3 totals 15 residues. In germline, CDR1 is SEHNR, CDR2 FQNEAQ (reference sequence). Trimming removed 0 bases from V and 4 bases from J; junction bases left unmatched: 5. The CDR3 region is CASSLAAGGGTEAFF. In nucleotides, the CDR3 is TGTGCCAGCAGCTTAGCTGCAGGGGGTGGCACTGAAGCTTTCTTT. Combining the CDR3 with reference TRBV7-9 and TRBJ1-1 gives the whole variable domain DTGVSQNPRHKITKRGQNVTFRCDPISEHNRLYWYRQTLGQGPEFLTYFQNEAQLEKSRLLSDRFSAERPKGSFSTLEIQRTEQGDSAMYLCASSLAAGGGTEAFFGQGTRLTVV.

This clone appeared a single time. The rearrangement links TRBV28 to TRBJ1-6; 7 bases fit TRBD1. The CDR3 totals 14 residues. With V trimmed by 6 bases and J by 10 bases, 9 bases remained unmatched. Germline V gene sequence: CDR1 MDHEN, CDR2 SYDVKM. The CDR3 DNA follows: TGTGCCAGCAGCCGGGGAACAGGGGTCTCACCCCTCCACTTT. It yields the protein CASSRGTGVSPLHF.

This chain joins TRBV24-1 and TRBJ1-4, with 8 positions matching TRBD1. Germline V gives CDR1 KGHDR, CDR2 SFDVKD. The CDR3 is 16 residues long. V trimming: 3 bases; J trimming: 7 bases; junction bases outside the gene matches: 9. CDR3 nucleotides: TGTGCCACCAGTGATCCTGGACAGGGTGGTGGTGAAAAACTGTTTTTT. Amino acid sequence: CATSDPGQGGGEKLFF.

The chain is built from TRBV5-1 and TRBJ2-5; 7 nucleotides line up with TRBD2. The CDR3 is made up of 14 amino acids. Trimming removed 0 bases from V and 9 bases from J; junction bases left unmatched: 8. Per the germline V gene, CDR1 is SGHRS and CDR2 is YFSETQ. CDR3 sequence reads: CASSLEAGGGSQYF. The CDR3 DNA reads as TGCGCCAGCAGCTTGGAGGCCGGGGGAGGGTCCCAGTACTTC.

J is TRBJ2-3 and V is TRBV2, with D possibly matching TRBD2 (8 bases). Deletions cut 7 bases from V and 7 bases from J, with 27 bases between. This CDR3 is 17 amino acids long. Germline values: CDR1 SNHLY, CDR2 FYNNEI. CDR3 coding DNA: TGTGCCAGCACAACCCCGGGAGGGGGCGAAGTGAGGAATACGCAGTATTTT. Translating it yields CASTTPGGGEVRNTQYF.

The chain carries TRBV7-2 and TRBJ1-1, with TRBD1 as a possible D gene (6 bases). The V end was cut by 5 bases, the J end by 3 bases, with 19 bases between. In germline, CDR1 is SGHTA, CDR2 FQGNSA. CDR3 size: 16 residues. This CDR3 reads CASSVSISTGHTEAFF. DNA for the CDR3: TGTGCCAGCAGCGTTTCTATTTCGACAGGACACACTGAAGCTTTCTTT.

The chain recombines TRBV6-2 or TRBV6-3 with TRBJ2-1, with a weak D call TRBD1 (6 bases). Per germline, CDR1 MNHEY and CDR2 SVGEGT. Trimming took 6 bases from V and 0 from J, leaving 12 bases between them. There are 15 residues in the CDR3. The DNA of the CDR3 is TGTGCCAGCAGCCGACAGGCTTTCTCCTACAATGAGCAGTTCTTC. This translates into CASSRQAFSYNEQFF.

The CDR3 sequence is CASSQDLYGYTF. As DNA, the CDR3 is TGTGCCAGCAGCCAAGACCTCTATGGCTACACCTTC. This sequence joins TRBV3-1 (or the pseudogene TRBV3-2) and TRBJ1-2; no definite D call. The V end was cut by 0 bases, the J end by 4 bases, with 3 bases between. This CDR3 region has 12 residues. In germline, CDR1 is LGHDT, CDR2 YNNKEL (reference sequence).

The V gene is TRBV29-1, the J gene TRBJ1-1, with D possibly being TRBD1 (6 bases). Trimming took off 4 bases at V and 1 base at J, with 16 bases between the two ends. The length of the CDR3 is 15 residues. Germline V CDR1 and CDR2: SQVTM, ANQGSEA. The CDR3 spells CSVAGARGKNTEAFF. The CDR3, as DNA: TGCAGCGTTGCAGGGGCACGGGGTAAGAACACTGAAGCTTTCTTT.